What follows are 21 T cell receptor beta chains derived from one specimen sequenced in a study of blood T cell repertoires in COVID-19. Assay: immunoSEQ multiplex PCR; the TCRdb copy retains only in-frame clones and omits some. The sample yields tens of thousands of clones, 85% to 95% seen once. Sequencing used peripheral blood. These receptors were taken from a man in his fifties or sixties with acute or convalescent COVID-19.

This clone was counted a single time. The CDR3 DNA sequence: TGTGCCAGCAGCCCACCTATCTCCTACGAGCAGTACTTC. This translates into CASSPPISYEQYF. This rearrangement joins TRBV3-1 (or the pseudogene TRBV3-2) to TRBJ2-7; D is unclear. V lost 4 bases, J lost 0 bases, and 7 bases lay in between. The germline CDR1 and CDR2 sequences are LGHDT and YNNKEL (reference sequence). CDR3 length: 13 amino acids.

V gene TRBV18 combines with J gene TRBJ1-2, with TRBD1 matching 7 bases. CDR3 length equals 13 residues. The ends lost 3 bases at V and 8 bases at J; junction bases unmatched: 6. Germline lookup yields CDR1 KGHSH and CDR2 LQKENI. CDR3 residues: CASSPLDRDGYTF. The CDR3 nucleotides are TGTGCCAGCTCACCCCTAGACAGGGACGGCTACACCTTC.

This clone occurred once. The chain employs TRBV12-3 or TRBV12-4 and TRBJ2-2; D unresolved. This CDR3 contains 12 residues. The germline V and J ends were trimmed by 6 bases and 7 bases, with 9 bases remaining between them. The CDR3 nucleotides are TGTGCCAGCAGCCGAGATGTCGGGGAGCTGTTTTTT. Its protein is CASSRDVGELFF.

The chain couples TRBV29-1 to TRBJ1-2, with D hard to call. Germline CDR1 SQVTM, CDR2 ANQGSEA. The germline V and J ends were trimmed by 4 bases and 4 bases, with 10 bases remaining between them. This CDR3 is 12 amino acids long. DNA of the CDR3: TGCAGCGTTGCCATCCTCGGCTATGGCTACACCTTC. Protein product: CSVAILGYGYTF.

V and J are TRBV5-1 and TRBJ1-5, with no clear D. The germline V gene has CDR1 SGHRS and CDR2 YFSETQ. V lost 0 bases to trimming and J lost 3 bases, with 7 bases between them. CDR3 size: 14 residues. CDR3 region: CASSLGSNNQPQHF. Here the CDR3 DNA reads TGCGCCAGCAGCTTGGGTAGCAACAATCAGCCCCAGCATTTT.

The chain recombines TRBV5-1 with TRBJ2-3; TRBD2 aligns across 10 bases. The CDR3 has 14 residues. The junction had 8 bases not matched to a gene; V was cut back by 7 bases and J by 6 bases. Per the germline V gene, CDR1 is SGHRS and CDR2 is YFSETQ. CDR3 nucleotide sequence: TGCGCCAGCGCCAGAGCGGGAGGGGGGGATACGCAGTATTTT. Protein: CASARAGGGDTQYF.

The chain links TRBV7-7 to TRBJ2-1, with D perhaps TRBD2 (6 bases). The germline V and J ends were trimmed by 2 bases and 5 bases, with 10 bases remaining between them. Germline V gives CDR1 SSHAT, CDR2 FNYEAQ (reference sequence). The CDR3 has 14 residues. CDR3 bases: TGTGCCAGCAGCTTATCGGGGGACGACAATGAGCAGTTCTTC. It translates to CASSLSGDDNEQFF.

The chain uses TRBV10-3 and TRBJ1-3, with D uncertain. CDR1 is ENHRY and CDR2 is SYGVKD in the germline V gene. Trimming stripped 5 bases from V and 8 bases from J, with 7 bases between. There are 11 residues in the CDR3. CDR3: CAISPRDTIYF. The CDR3 coding sequence is TGTGCCATCAGTCCCCGCGACACCATATATTTT.

In DNA form, the CDR3 reads TGCGCCAGCAGCTTGGCCTGGGGGGAAGCTGAAGCTTTCTTT. This translates into CASSLAWGEAEAFF. V is TRBV5-1 and J is TRBJ1-1; TRBD1 might be the D (5 bases). The V and J ends lost 0 bases and 6 bases respectively, with 12 bases between them. The CDR3 runs 14 residues. Germline V gene sequence: CDR1 SGHRS, CDR2 YFSETQ.

J is TRBJ1-1 and V is TRBV5-5; D perhaps matches TRBD1 (6 bases). The CDR3 is made up of 13 amino acids. Per germline, CDR1 SGHKS and CDR2 YYEKEE (reference sequence). V gave up 4 bases and J gave up 4 bases, with 11 bases separating them. The CDR3 region is CASSMDSVTEAFF. The CDR3 DNA reads TGTGCCAGCAGCATGGACAGTGTCACTGAAGCTTTCTTT.

The V gene is TRBV21-1, the J gene TRBJ1-2; the table's D call, TRBD1, was not checked against the DNA. TRBV21-1 is shown as a pseudogene. This CDR3 spans 14 amino acids. The CDR3 region has the DNA TGTGCCAGCAGCACATACCGGGACAGGGTTGGCTACACCTTC. This codes for CASSTYRDRVGYTF.

V is TRBV7-8 and J is TRBJ1-5, with a weak D call TRBD1 (5 bases). The germline CDR1 and CDR2 sequences are SGHVS and FQNEAQ. V lost 5 bases, J lost 5 bases, and 7 bases lay in between. The CDR3 is 12 residues long. The CDR3 region is CASSLGHQPQHF. The CDR3 DNA is TGTGCCAGCAGCCTGGGGCATCAGCCCCAGCATTTT.

This clone has just a few counts. The rearrangement joins TRBV19 to TRBJ1-2, with no clear D. CDR3 length: 14 amino acids. From germline, CDR1 is LNHDA and CDR2 SQIVND (reference sequence). The ends were cut back, 3 bases at V and 4 bases at J, with 12 bases in the middle. In nucleotides, the CDR3 is TGTGCCAGTAGTATGAGCTCTGACTCCTATGGCTACACCTTC. Translation gives CASSMSSDSYGYTF.

This chain connects TRBV11-2 to TRBJ1-1, with D possibly matching TRBD1 (5 bases). The CDR3 contains 15 residues. V was cut by 5 bases and J by 0 bases, with 13 bases left in between. The germline V gene encodes CDR1 SGHAT and CDR2 FQNNGV. Here the CDR3 reads CASSALRGMNTEAFF. The CDR3, as DNA: TGTGCCAGCAGCGCCTTAAGGGGAATGAACACTGAAGCTTTCTTT.

This chain uses TRBV5-4 with TRBJ2-7; 7 positions match TRBD2. V trimming: 4 bases; J trimming: 3 bases; junction bases outside the gene matches: 10. Germline CDR1 is SGHNT and CDR2 is YYREEE (reference sequence). The CDR3 is made up of 15 amino acids. For the CDR3, the DNA is TGTGCCAGCAGCCGCAGAGTAGCGGGCTACTACGAGCAGTACTTC. It is translated as CASSRRVAGYYEQYF.

The CDR3 spells CASSFGASGKAGELFF. DNA of the CDR3: TGCGCCAGCAGCTTCGGGGCTAGCGGGAAGGCCGGGGAGCTGTTTTTT. The chain links TRBV5-1 to TRBJ2-2, with 9 bases matching TRBD2. The CDR3 runs 16 residues. Germline CDR1 and CDR2: SGHRS and YFSETQ. J gave up 6 bases and V 2 bases, and 8 bases lay outside the gene matches.

The rearrangement uses TRBV5-1 and TRBJ2-1; 8 bases are shared with TRBD2. CDR1 and CDR2 from the germline V gene are SGHRS and YFSETQ. CDR3 length: 18 residues. The trim removed 2 bases at V and 7 bases at J, leaving 17 bases unmatched. For the CDR3, the DNA is TGCGCCAGCAGCTTACGGAGGGGAGAGAGCGGGAGCCGAAATGAGCAGTTCTTC. Encoded protein: CASSLRRGESGSRNEQFF.

The chain's CDR3 is CASSLHPTSGSPGNEQFF. The CDR3 region has the DNA TGTGCCAGCAGCTTACATCCCACTAGCGGGAGTCCCGGCAATGAGCAGTTCTTC. This sequence joins TRBV11-2 and TRBJ2-1; 11 nucleotides align to TRBD2. After removal of 2 bases from V and 6 bases from J, the junction contained 12 bases not matched to a gene. Germline loops: CDR1 SGHAT, CDR2 FQNNGV. The CDR3 covers 18 residues.

V is TRBV6-5 and J is TRBJ1-5; 9 bases map to TRBD1. V shed 10 bases and J 2 bases; nucleotides not matched to a gene: 9. The germline V gene has CDR1 MNHEY and CDR2 SVGAGI. This CDR3 region has 15 residues. Written as DNA, the CDR3 is TGTGCCATCGAGGGACAGGGCTGGGGCAATCAGCCCCAGCATTTT. Protein product: CAIEGQGWGNQPQHF.

The V call is TRBV29-1, the J call TRBJ2-7; 7 positions match TRBD1. V lost 3 bases to trimming and J lost 4 bases; unmatched junction nucleotides: 6. In germline, CDR1 is SQVTM, CDR2 ANQGSEA. This CDR3 comprises 13 residues. In nucleotides, the CDR3 is TGCAGCGTTGATGGGGACAGCCCGTACGAGCAGTACTTC. It is translated as CSVDGDSPYEQYF.

The genes are TRBV21-1 and TRBJ2-1; TRBD2, as called in the table, went unchecked against the DNA. TRBV21-1 is a pseudogene locus. The CDR3 is 23 residues long. The CDR3 loop reads CASSKKPQGRSSGGIWPYNEQFF. As DNA, the CDR3 is TGTGCCAGCAGCAAAAAACCCCAGGGGCGGAGTAGCGGGGGTATCTGGCCCTACAATGAGCAGTTCTTC.